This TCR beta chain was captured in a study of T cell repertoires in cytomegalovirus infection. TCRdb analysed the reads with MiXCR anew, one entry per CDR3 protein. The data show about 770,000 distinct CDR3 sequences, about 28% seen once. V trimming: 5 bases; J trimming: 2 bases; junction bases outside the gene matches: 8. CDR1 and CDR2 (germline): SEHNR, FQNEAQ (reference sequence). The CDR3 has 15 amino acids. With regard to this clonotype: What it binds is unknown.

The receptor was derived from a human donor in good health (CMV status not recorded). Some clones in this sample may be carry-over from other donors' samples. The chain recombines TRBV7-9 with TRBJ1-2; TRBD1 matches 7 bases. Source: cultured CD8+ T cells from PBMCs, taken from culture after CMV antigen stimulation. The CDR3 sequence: CASSPTTGYNYGYTF. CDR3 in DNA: TGTGCCAGCAGCCCAACGACAGGGTACAACTATGGCTACACCTTC.